These 25 T cell receptor beta chains originate from one sample sequenced in a study of blood T cell repertoires in COVID-19. Produced via immunoSEQ multiplex PCR; TCRdb's table is partial and in-frame only. Of approximately 250,000 clones listed, around 88% are singletons. Sequencing was performed on peripheral blood. The receptors were sampled from a woman in her 70s with COVID-19, enrolled during active disease.

J is TRBJ2-7 and V is TRBV5-4, with TRBD1 matching 9 bases. This CDR3 comprises 13 residues. Trimming took 4 bases from V and 6 from J; bases not matched to a gene: 5. The germline V gene has CDR1 SGHNT and CDR2 YYREEE (reference sequence). CDR3 sequence (DNA): TGTGCCAGCAGCACGGACAGGGGTGGCGAGCAGTACTTC. This encodes CASSTDRGGEQYF.

This clone has only one observation. The rearrangement uses TRBV24-1 and TRBJ2-5; 7 nucleotides match TRBD2. The CDR3 consists of 15 residues. Germline CDR1 KGHDR, CDR2 SFDVKD. With V trimmed by 6 bases and J by 2 bases, 8 bases remained unmatched. The CDR3 bases are TGTGCCACCAGTCCATCTAGCGGCAGTCAAGAGACCCAGTACTTC. It is translated as CATSPSSGSQETQYF.

The chain recombines TRBV5-1 with TRBJ1-2; 10 bases line up with TRBD1. The germline V gene encodes CDR1 SGHRS and CDR2 YFSETQ. The junction had 2 bases not matched to a gene; V was cut back by 1 base and J by 5 bases. CDR3 size: 14 residues. The CDR3 bases are TGCGCCAGCAGCTTGTTGGGACAGGGGTATGGCTACACCTTC. Its protein is CASSLLGQGYGYTF.

This clone was found once. The V gene is TRBV7-2, the J gene TRBJ2-3, with D perhaps TRBD2 (5 bases). The ends were cut back, 2 bases at V and 7 bases at J, with 7 bases in the middle. The CDR3 is 12 residues long. CDR1 SGHTA and CDR2 FQGNSA come from the germline V gene. CDR3 amino acids: CASSLPGNTQYF. Here the CDR3 DNA reads TGTGCCAGCAGCTTACCGGGGAATACGCAGTATTTT.

The rearrangement links TRBV10-3 to TRBJ1-3, with TRBD1 as a possible D gene (6 bases). The CDR3 extends over 15 amino acids. Germline CDR1 reads ENHRY; CDR2 reads SYGVKD. V was trimmed by 11 bases and J by 0 bases, leaving 17 bases between them. The CDR3, as DNA: TGTGCCGGAGGGACTACAGGGAGCTCTGGAAACACCATATATTTT. Translation gives CAGGTTGSSGNTIYF.

This clone was picked up one time. V usage is TRBV3-1 (or the pseudogene TRBV3-2) and J usage is TRBJ2-7, with a tentative D call TRBD1 (6 bases). Per the germline V gene, CDR1 is LGHDT and CDR2 is YNNKEL (reference sequence). The CDR3 spans 15 residues. The germline V and J ends were trimmed by 8 bases and 2 bases, with 19 bases remaining between them. The CDR3 sequence is CASVKRTATTYEQYF. Here the CDR3 DNA reads TGTGCCAGCGTTAAGAGGACAGCTACCACCTACGAGCAGTACTTC.

The rearrangement uses TRBV6-2 or TRBV6-3 and TRBJ2-7; no clear D gene. V was trimmed by 4 bases and J by 3 bases, leaving 16 bases between them. Germline V gene lookup returns CDR1 MNHEY and CDR2 SVGEGT. The CDR3 has 15 amino acids. This chain's CDR3 is CASSSLGGGVYEQYF. The CDR3 DNA is TGTGCCAGCAGTTCCCTGGGTGGCGGTGTCTACGAGCAGTACTTC.

The V and J genes are TRBV24-1 and TRBJ2-2; unclear D gene. The CDR3 covers 16 residues. CDR1 KGHDR and CDR2 SFDVKD come from the germline V gene. Trimming took 1 base from V and 0 from J, leaving 8 bases between them. CDR3 sequence (DNA): TGTGCCACCAGTGATTTCGCGACTGCGAACACCGGGGAGCTGTTTTTT. Translating it yields CATSDFATANTGELFF.

The J gene is TRBJ1-1, the V gene TRBV4-1, with TRBD1 identical over 7 bases. V shed 5 bases and J 5 bases; nucleotides not matched to a gene: 5. The CDR3 loop spans 13 amino acids. CDR1 is MGHRA and CDR2 is YSYEKL in the germline V gene. CDR3 bases: TGCGCCAGCAGCTGGGCAGGGGGAACTGAAGCTTTCTTT. It encodes CASSWAGGTEAFF.

The chain links TRBV27 to TRBJ1-1; a possible D gene is TRBD1 (5 bases). V was trimmed by 2 bases and J by 4 bases, leaving 8 bases between them. This CDR3 region has 13 residues. Germline CDR1 is MNHEY and CDR2 is SMNVEV (reference sequence). CDR3 DNA: TGTGCCAGCAGTTTAAACAGGTTCACTGAAGCTTTCTTT. This sequence encodes CASSLNRFTEAFF.

The chain links TRBV19 to TRBJ1-4; 12 nucleotides align to TRBD1. This CDR3 spans 18 amino acids. Germline V gene sequence: CDR1 LNHDA, CDR2 SQIVND (reference sequence). V shed 5 bases, J shed 1 base, and the junction held 8 bases outside the gene matches. CDR3 DNA: TGTGCCAGTAGTCAGCGGGACAGGGGGCTTGAAACTAATGAAAAACTGTTTTTT. This sequence encodes CASSQRDRGLETNEKLFF. The variable domain in full, completed from reference TRBV19 and TRBJ1-4, reads DGGITQSPKYLFRKEGQNVTLSCEQNLNHDAMYWYRQDPGQGLRLIYYSQIVNDFQKGDIAEGYSVSREKKESFPLTVTSAQKNPTAFYLCASSQRDRGLETNEKLFFGSGTQLSVL.

The chain couples TRBV3-1 (or the pseudogene TRBV3-2) to TRBJ1-4, with D tentatively TRBD1 (5 bases). Germline loops: CDR1 LGHDT, CDR2 YNNKEL (reference sequence). This CDR3 spans 16 amino acids. The germline V and J ends were trimmed by 1 base and 0 bases, with 9 bases remaining between them. This chain's CDR3 is CASSQGQLATNEKLFF. The CDR3 bases are TGTGCCAGCAGCCAAGGACAGCTTGCAACTAATGAAAAACTGTTTTTT.

J is TRBJ2-5 and V is TRBV15; D might be TRBD2 (6 bases). The CDR3 loop spans 14 amino acids. Germline loops: CDR1 LNHNV, CDR2 YYDKDF (reference sequence). V was shortened by 0 bases and J by 4 bases, with 9 bases between the two germline ends. The CDR3 reads CATSRDGGRETQYF. CDR3 in DNA: TGTGCCACCAGCAGAGATGGGGGGAGAGAGACCCAGTACTTC. Combining the CDR3 with reference TRBV15 and TRBJ2-5 gives the whole variable domain DAMVIQNPRYQVTQFGKPVTLSCSQTLNHNVMYWYQQKSSQAPKLLFHYYDKDFNNEADTPDNFQSRRPNTSFCFLDIRSPGLGDTAMYLCATSRDGGRETQYFGPGTRLLVL.

The gene calls are TRBV7-2 and TRBJ1-1, with unresolved D. Germline V lookup: CDR1 SGHTA, CDR2 FQGNSA. V shed 7 bases and J shed 1 base, with 13 bases lying between them. The CDR3 has 14 amino acids. CDR3 bases: TGTGCCAGCACCCAAAACGGAGGGAACACTGAAGCTTTCTTT. Protein sequence: CASTQNGGNTEAFF.

The chain links TRBV5-6 to TRBJ1-2; 7 bases fit TRBD1. The trim removed 3 bases at V and 5 bases at J, leaving 10 bases unmatched. The CDR3 is 15 residues long. CDR1 is SGHDT, CDR2 YYEEEE, per germline. CDR3 protein: CASSSTLTGAYGYTF. CDR3 sequence (DNA): TGTGCCAGCAGCTCCACTCTTACAGGGGCTTATGGCTACACCTTC.

This chain links TRBV20-1 with TRBJ1-2; 8 bases are shared with TRBD1. Unmatched junction bases numbered 6, after V lost 3 bases and J lost 0 bases. The CDR3 extends over 15 amino acids. In germline, CDR1 is DFQATT, CDR2 SNEGSKA (reference sequence). The CDR3 region is CSASLPRGPNYGYTF. CDR3 sequence (DNA): TGCAGTGCTAGTCTTCCCAGGGGGCCTAACTATGGCTACACCTTC.

The gene calls are TRBV10-3 and TRBJ2-5; TRBD2 might be the D (6 bases). Germline V CDR1 and CDR2: ENHRY, SYGVKD. CDR3 length: 16 amino acids. V lost 3 bases to trimming and J lost 2 bases, with 16 bases between them. CDR3 protein: CAISDPEAGPQETQYF. The CDR3 DNA reads as TGTGCCATCAGTGATCCTGAAGCGGGCCCACAAGAGACCCAGTACTTC.

V and J are TRBV6-1 and TRBJ1-1; D uncertain. Between the trimmed V and J ends, which lost 1 base and 1 base, there was a span of 7 bases. This CDR3 has 14 amino acids. Germline lookup yields CDR1 MNHNS and CDR2 SASEGT. The CDR3, as DNA: TGTGCCAGCAGTGAAGTTTACAGGAACACTGAAGCTTTCTTT. It specifies CASSEVYRNTEAFF.

The chain links TRBV5-1 to TRBJ1-4, with 7 bases matching TRBD1. Trimming at V came to 1 base and at J to 4 bases, leaving 4 bases not matched to a gene. This CDR3 region has 15 residues. CDR1 and CDR2 (germline): SGHRS, YFSETQ. The CDR3 bases are TGCGCCAGCAGCTTGAGGGGGCTCGGTAATGAAAAACTGTTTTTT. Its translation: CASSLRGLGNEKLFF.

J is TRBJ2-7 and V is TRBV18; 9 positions agree with TRBD2. The germline CDR1 and CDR2 sequences are KGHSH and LQKENI. This CDR3 contains 14 residues. V lost 4 bases, J lost 2 bases, and 3 bases stayed unmatched. The CDR3 is CASSRAGGTYEQYF. The CDR3, as DNA: TGTGCCAGCTCACGAGCGGGGGGCACCTACGAGCAGTACTTC.

The V call is TRBV2, the J call TRBJ2-7; D is ambiguous. The CDR3 spans 13 residues. Germline assignment: CDR1 SNHLY and CDR2 FYNNEI. The V gene lost 7 bases and the J gene lost 2 bases, with 12 bases spanning the gap. CDR3 residues: CASITAPPYEQYF. In DNA, the CDR3 is TGTGCCAGCATTACAGCCCCTCCCTACGAGCAGTACTTC.

This chain connects TRBV5-1 to TRBJ1-2, with TRBD1 identical over 12 bases. The V segment lost 4 bases and the J segment 6 bases; nucleotides outside the gene matches: 7. Germline CDR1 reads SGHRS; CDR2 reads YFSETQ. The CDR3 contains 15 residues. The CDR3 DNA sequence: TGCGCCAGCAGCCCAGGGACAGGGGGCGTTCATGGCTACACCTTC. This encodes CASSPGTGGVHGYTF.

The V gene is TRBV29-1, the J gene TRBJ1-2; the D gene is possibly TRBD1 (5 bases). Germline CDR1 SQVTM, CDR2 ANQGSEA. V was pared by 8 bases and J by 5 bases, with 21 bases between. The CDR3 is 14 residues long. CDR3 DNA: TGCAGCTGGCCCGGGACTGAAATCCCTTATGGCTACACCTTC. Its protein product is CSWPGTEIPYGYTF.

The CDR3 loop reads CSVSRDDNSPLHF. CDR3 sequence (DNA): TGCAGCGTTTCCAGGGATGATAATTCACCCCTCCACTTT. This chain uses TRBV29-1 with TRBJ1-6; D might be TRBD1 (5 bases). Per the germline V gene, CDR1 is SQVTM and CDR2 is ANQGSEA. V was clipped by 5 bases and J by 5 bases, with 10 bases between them. The CDR3 is made up of 13 amino acids.

The chain joins TRBV15 to TRBJ1-4; D is unclear. The CDR3 contains 16 residues. Trimming took off 1 base at V and 4 bases at J, with 13 bases between the two ends. The V gene's germline CDR1 is LNHNV and CDR2 YYDKDF (reference sequence). The CDR3, as DNA: TGTGCCACCAGCAGAGGCCACGGAGGGTTTAATGAAAAACTGTTTTTT. This translates into CATSRGHGGFNEKLFF. Filled out from reference TRBV15 and TRBJ1-4, the complete variable domain reads DAMVIQNPRYQVTQFGKPVTLSCSQTLNHNVMYWYQQKSSQAPKLLFHYYDKDFNNEADTPDNFQSRRPNTSFCFLDIRSPGLGDTAMYLCATSRGHGGFNEKLFFGSGTQLSVL.